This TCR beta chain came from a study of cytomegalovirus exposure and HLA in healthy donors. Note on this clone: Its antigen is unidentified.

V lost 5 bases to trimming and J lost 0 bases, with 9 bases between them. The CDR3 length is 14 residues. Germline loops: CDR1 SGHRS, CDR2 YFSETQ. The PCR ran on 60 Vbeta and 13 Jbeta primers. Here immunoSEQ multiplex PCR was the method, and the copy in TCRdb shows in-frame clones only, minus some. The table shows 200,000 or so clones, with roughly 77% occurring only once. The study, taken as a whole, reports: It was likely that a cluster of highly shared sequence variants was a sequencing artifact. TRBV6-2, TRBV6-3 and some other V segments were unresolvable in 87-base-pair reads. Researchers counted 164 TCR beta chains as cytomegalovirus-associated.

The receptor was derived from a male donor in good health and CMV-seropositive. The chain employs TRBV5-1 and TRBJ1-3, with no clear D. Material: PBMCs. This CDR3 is CASSGGSSGNTIYF. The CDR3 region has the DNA TGCGCCAGCAGTGGAGGGAGCTCTGGAAACACCATATATTTT.